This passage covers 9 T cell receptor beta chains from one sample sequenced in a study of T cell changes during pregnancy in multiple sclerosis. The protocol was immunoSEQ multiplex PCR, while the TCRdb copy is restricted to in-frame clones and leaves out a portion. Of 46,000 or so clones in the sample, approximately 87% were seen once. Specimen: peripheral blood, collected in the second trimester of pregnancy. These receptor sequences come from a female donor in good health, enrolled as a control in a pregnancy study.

The CDR3 sequence is CASSSTGGTLLYGYTF. The CDR3 DNA sequence: TGTGCCAGCAGTTCGACAGGGGGCACTTTACTCTACGGCTACACCTTC. The chain employs TRBV7-2 and TRBJ1-2, with 10 bases lining up with TRBD1. Germline V lookup: CDR1 SGHTA, CDR2 FQGNSA. This CDR3 region has 16 residues. Unmatched junction bases numbered 15, after V lost 6 bases and J lost 8 bases.

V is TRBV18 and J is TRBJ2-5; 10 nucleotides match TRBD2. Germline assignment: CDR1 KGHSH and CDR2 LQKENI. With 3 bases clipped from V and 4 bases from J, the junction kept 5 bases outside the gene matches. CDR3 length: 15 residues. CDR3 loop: CASSPLAGETETQYF. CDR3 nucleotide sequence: TGTGCCAGCTCACCGCTAGCGGGGGAGACAGAGACCCAGTACTTC.

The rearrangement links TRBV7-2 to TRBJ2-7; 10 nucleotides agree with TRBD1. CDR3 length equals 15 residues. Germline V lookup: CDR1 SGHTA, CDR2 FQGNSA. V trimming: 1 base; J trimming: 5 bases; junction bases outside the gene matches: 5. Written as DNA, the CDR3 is TGTGCCAGCAGCTTAGGTAGTGACAGGGGGCACGAGCAGTACTTC. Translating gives CASSLGSDRGHEQYF.

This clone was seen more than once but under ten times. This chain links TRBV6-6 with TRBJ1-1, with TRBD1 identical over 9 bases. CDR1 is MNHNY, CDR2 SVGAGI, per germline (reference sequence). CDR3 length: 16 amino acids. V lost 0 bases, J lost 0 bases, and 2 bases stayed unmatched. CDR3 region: CASSYSRTGVNTEAFF. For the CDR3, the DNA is TGTGCCAGCAGTTACTCTAGGACAGGGGTGAACACTGAAGCTTTCTTT.

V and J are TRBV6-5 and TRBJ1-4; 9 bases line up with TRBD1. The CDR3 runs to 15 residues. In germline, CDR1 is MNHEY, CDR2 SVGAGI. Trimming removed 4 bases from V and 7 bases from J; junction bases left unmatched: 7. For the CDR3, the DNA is TGTGCCAGCAGTTCCTCCGGGACAGGGAGTGAAAAACTGTTTTTT. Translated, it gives CASSSSGTGSEKLFF.

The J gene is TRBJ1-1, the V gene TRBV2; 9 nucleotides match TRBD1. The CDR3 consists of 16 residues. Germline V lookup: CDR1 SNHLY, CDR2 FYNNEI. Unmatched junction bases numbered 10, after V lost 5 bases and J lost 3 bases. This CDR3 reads CASSISPGQGDTEAFF. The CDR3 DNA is TGTGCCAGCAGTATCAGCCCGGGACAGGGTGACACTGAAGCTTTCTTT. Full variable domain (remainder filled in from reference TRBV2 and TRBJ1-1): EPEVTQTPSHQVTQMGQEVILRCVPISNHLYFYWYRQILGQKVEFLVSFYNNEISEKSEIFDDQFSVERPDGSNFTLKIRSTKLEDSAMYFCASSISPGQGDTEAFFGQGTRLTVV.

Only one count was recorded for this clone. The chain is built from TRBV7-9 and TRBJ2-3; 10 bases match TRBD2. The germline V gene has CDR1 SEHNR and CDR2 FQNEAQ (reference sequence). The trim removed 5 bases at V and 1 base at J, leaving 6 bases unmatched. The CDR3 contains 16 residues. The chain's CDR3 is CASSTPGLARTDTQYF. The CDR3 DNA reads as TGTGCCAGCAGCACCCCGGGACTAGCGCGCACAGATACGCAGTATTTT.

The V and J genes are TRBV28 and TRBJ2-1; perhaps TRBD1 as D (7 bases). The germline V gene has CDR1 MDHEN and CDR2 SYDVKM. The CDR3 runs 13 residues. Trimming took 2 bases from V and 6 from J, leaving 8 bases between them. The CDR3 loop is CASSLQGGNEQFF. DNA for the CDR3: TGTGCCAGCAGTTTACAGGGGGGCAATGAGCAGTTCTTC.

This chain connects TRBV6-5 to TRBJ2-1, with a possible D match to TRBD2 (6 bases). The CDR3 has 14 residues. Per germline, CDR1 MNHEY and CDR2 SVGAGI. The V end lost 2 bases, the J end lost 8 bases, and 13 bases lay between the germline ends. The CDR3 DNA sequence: TGTGCCAGCAGTTACCCGGGACTCCCTCATGAGCAGTTCTTC. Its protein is CASSYPGLPHEQFF.